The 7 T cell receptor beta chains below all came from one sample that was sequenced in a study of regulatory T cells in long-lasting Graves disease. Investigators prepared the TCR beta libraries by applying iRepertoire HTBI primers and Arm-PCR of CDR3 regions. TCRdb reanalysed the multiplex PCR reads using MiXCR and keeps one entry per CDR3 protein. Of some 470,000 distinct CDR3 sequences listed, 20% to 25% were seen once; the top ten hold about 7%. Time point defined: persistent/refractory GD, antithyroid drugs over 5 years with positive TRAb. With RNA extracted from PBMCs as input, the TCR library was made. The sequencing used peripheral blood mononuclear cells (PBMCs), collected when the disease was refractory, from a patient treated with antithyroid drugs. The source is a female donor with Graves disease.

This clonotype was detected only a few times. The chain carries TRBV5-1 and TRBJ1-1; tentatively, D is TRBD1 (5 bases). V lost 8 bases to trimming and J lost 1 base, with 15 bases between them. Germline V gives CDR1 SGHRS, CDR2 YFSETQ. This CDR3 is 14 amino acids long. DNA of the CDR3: TGCGCCAGTGGTTATTACGGGGGGAACACTGAAGCTTTCTTT. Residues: CASGYYGGNTEAFF.

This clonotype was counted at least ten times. As DNA, the CDR3 is TGTGCCATCAGTGAGTCGGGGACGTTCTCCTACGAGCAGTACTTC. Translation gives CAISESGTFSYEQYF. The chain employs TRBV10-3 and TRBJ2-7; D may correspond to TRBD1 or TRBD2 (5 bases each). CDR1 and CDR2 (germline): ENHRY, SYGVKD. This CDR3 region has 15 residues. Trimming cost V 0 bases and J 0 bases, with 9 bases left between them.

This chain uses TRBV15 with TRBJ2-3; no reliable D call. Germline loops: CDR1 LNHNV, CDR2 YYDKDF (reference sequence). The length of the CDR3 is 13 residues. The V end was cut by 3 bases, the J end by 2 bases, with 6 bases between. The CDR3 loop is CATSRELTDTQYF. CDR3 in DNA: TGTGCCACCAGCAGGGAGCTCACAGATACGCAGTATTTT.

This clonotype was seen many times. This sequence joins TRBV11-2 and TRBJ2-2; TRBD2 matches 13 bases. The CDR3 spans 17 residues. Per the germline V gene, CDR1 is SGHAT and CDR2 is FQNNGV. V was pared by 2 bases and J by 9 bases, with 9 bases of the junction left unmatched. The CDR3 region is CASSLSVGLAGERELFF. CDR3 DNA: TGTGCCAGCAGCTTATCAGTAGGACTAGCGGGGGAGAGGGAGCTGTTTTTT.

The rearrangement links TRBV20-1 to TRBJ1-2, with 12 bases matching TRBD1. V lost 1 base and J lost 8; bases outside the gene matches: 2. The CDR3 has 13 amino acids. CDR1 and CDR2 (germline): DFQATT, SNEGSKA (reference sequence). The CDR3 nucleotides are TGCAGTGCTAGAGCCGGGACAGGGGGCGGCTACACCTTC. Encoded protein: CSARAGTGGGYTF.

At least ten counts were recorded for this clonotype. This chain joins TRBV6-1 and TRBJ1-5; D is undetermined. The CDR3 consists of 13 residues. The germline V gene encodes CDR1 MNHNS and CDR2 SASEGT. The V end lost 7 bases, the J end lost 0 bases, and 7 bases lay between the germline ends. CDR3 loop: CASTATSNQPQHF. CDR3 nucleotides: TGTGCCAGCACCGCCACTAGCAATCAGCCCCAGCATTTT.

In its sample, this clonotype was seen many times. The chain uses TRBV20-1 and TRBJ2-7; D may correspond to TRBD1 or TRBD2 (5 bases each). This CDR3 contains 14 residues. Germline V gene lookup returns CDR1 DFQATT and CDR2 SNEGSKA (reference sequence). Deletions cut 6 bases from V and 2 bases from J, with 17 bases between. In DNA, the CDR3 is TGCAGTGCCTTAGGGGAACTAGATGCCTACGAGCAGTACTTC. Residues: CSALGELDAYEQYF.